This T cell receptor (beta chain) was captured by sequencing in a study of T-cell reconstitution after alpha-beta-depleted transplantation in children. Study results and caveats: Once a year had passed after transplant, T-cell counts and diversity came mostly from newly produced T cells. Some patients showed high day-60 TCRbeta diversity, which derived from surviving recipient T cells and thymic progenitors. There were reportedly several hundred expanded graft clones from which alpha-beta T cells came about two months after transplant.

There are 11 residues in the CDR3. Germline CDR1 and CDR2: MDHEN and SYDVKM. V shed 5 bases and J shed 18 bases, with 14 bases lying between them. Worth noting for this clonotype: The antigen is undetermined.

Using unique molecular identifiers, the investigators prepared the TCRbeta library. TCRdb recomputed calls from the PCR reads with MiXCR, one row per CDR3 protein. The sample lists hundreds of thousands of distinct CDR3 sequences, around 15% occurring once. The source was PBMCs, mostly from graft donor cells, collected 360 days after TCRalphabeta/CD19-depleted stem cell transplant. The chain combines TRBV28 with TRBJ1-6, with D perhaps TRBD1 (6 bases). The clonotype originates from a male patient aged 2 to 9 who had a stem cell transplant for acute lymphoblastic leukemia, so the T cells may come from the graft donor. The CDR3: CASSQGKVAHF. CDR3 in DNA: TGTGCCAGCAGTCAGGGGAAGGTTGCCCACTTT. The complete variable domain, with remaining parts taken from reference TRBV28 and TRBJ1-6, reads DVKVTQSSRYLVKRTGEKVFLECVQDMDHENMFWYRQDPGLGLRLIYFSYDVKMKEKGDIPEGYSVSREKKERFSLILESASTNQTSMYLCASSQGKVAHFGNGTRLTVT.